A single sample is the source of the 22 T cell receptor beta chains below, sequenced in a study of cytomegalovirus exposure and HLA in healthy donors. Primers included in the PCR were 60 Vbeta and 13 Jbeta primers. Assay: immunoSEQ multiplex PCR; the TCRdb copy retains only in-frame clones and omits some. This sample has 100,000 or so clones, with 79% found just once. Input material: PBMCs. Receptor source: a female donor in good health and CMV-seropositive.

This sequence joins TRBV5-1 and TRBJ1-2; TRBD1 aligns across 8 bases. The germline CDR1 and CDR2 sequences are SGHRS and YFSETQ. V was pared by 4 bases and J by 4 bases, with 3 bases of the junction left unmatched. The CDR3 has 13 residues. The CDR3 is CASSPDRVYGYTF. The CDR3 DNA follows: TGCGCCAGCAGCCCGGACAGGGTCTATGGCTACACCTTC. Together with reference TRBV5-1 and TRBJ1-2, the CDR3 gives the full variable domain: KAGVTQTPRYLIKTRGQQVTLSCSPISGHRSVSWYQQTPGQGLQFLFEYFSETQRNKGNFPGRFSGRQFSNSRSEMNVSTLELGDSALYLCASSPDRVYGYTFGSGTRLTVV.

This clone was recorded once. This rearrangement joins TRBV6-1 to TRBJ1-1, with TRBD1 as a possible D gene (6 bases). CDR1 and CDR2 from the germline V gene are MNHNS and SASEGT. This CDR3 contains 15 residues. Trimming took 7 bases from V and 0 from J, leaving 15 bases between them. The CDR3 region is CASITIQGMNTEAFF. The DNA for the CDR3 is TGTGCCAGCATTACCATACAGGGAATGAACACTGAAGCTTTCTTT.

This sequence joins TRBV7-9 and TRBJ1-2; D is undetermined. The CDR3 is 13 residues long. From germline, CDR1 is SEHNR and CDR2 FQNEAQ (reference sequence). V gave up 6 bases and J gave up 4 bases, with 12 bases separating them. Here the CDR3 reads CASSKIQLYGYTF. Here the CDR3 DNA reads TGTGCCAGCAGTAAGATACAGCTCTATGGCTACACCTTC.

As concerns this clone: One end of the junction does not line up with germline, which may come from a read error. V and J are TRBV18 and TRBJ2-7; no clear D gene. The CDR3 extends over 15 amino acids. CDR1 and CDR2 from the germline V gene are KGHSH and LQKENI. The CDR3 region has the DNA TGTGCCAGTTCACCACCGGTGGGCAGACCCTACGAGCAGTACTTC. Translating gives CASSPPVGRPYEQYF.

The chain is built from TRBV7-6 and TRBJ2-1; TRBD2 agrees at 9 bases. The V segment lost 6 bases and the J segment 1 base; nucleotides outside the gene matches: 10. Germline values: CDR1 SGHVS, CDR2 FNYEAQ. The length of the CDR3 is 17 residues. The chain's CDR3 is CASSPASGVFSYNEQFF. The CDR3 nucleotides are TGTGCCAGCAGTCCCGCTAGCGGGGTGTTTTCCTACAATGAGCAGTTCTTC.

This CDR3 is CATSISGTASQPQHF. CDR3 nucleotides: TGTGCCACCAGCATTTCCGGGACTGCTTCTCAGCCCCAGCATTTT. The chain has TRBV15 and TRBJ1-5; tentatively, D is TRBD1 (5 bases). CDR1 is LNHNV, CDR2 YYDKDF, per germline (reference sequence). Deletions cut 4 bases from V and 6 bases from J, with 16 bases between. The CDR3 sequence is 15 residues long.

This chain joins TRBV7-6 and TRBJ1-6, with 11 bases fitting TRBD1. The CDR3 contains 16 residues. The germline V gene encodes CDR1 SGHVS and CDR2 FNYEAQ. The J segment lost 4 bases and the V segment lost 5 bases, leaving 4 bases of the junction unmatched. This CDR3 reads CASSLGTGGYNSPLHF. CDR3 nucleotide sequence: TGTGCCAGCAGCCTCGGGACAGGGGGTTATAATTCACCCCTCCACTTT.

The V and J genes are TRBV6-6 and TRBJ1-1; no reliable D call. With 5 bases removed from V and 5 bases from J, the gap between germline ends came to 18 bases. The CDR3 runs 15 residues. The V gene's germline CDR1 is MNHNY and CDR2 SVGAGI (reference sequence). For the CDR3, the DNA is TGTGCCAGCAGTCCCCGAACTAAAGCGGAGACTGAAGCTTTCTTT. Amino acids: CASSPRTKAETEAFF.

The rearrangement joins TRBV27 to TRBJ2-3, with 7 nucleotides matching TRBD2. This CDR3 is built from 18 residues. Germline V gene lookup returns CDR1 MNHEY and CDR2 SMNVEV (reference sequence). V trimming: 7 bases; J trimming: 2 bases; junction bases outside the gene matches: 18. The CDR3 DNA sequence: TGTGCCAGCACCCATATGGGTTTGTGGCGGGAGACCACAGATACGCAGTATTTT. It yields the protein CASTHMGLWRETTDTQYF.

This chain joins TRBV19 and TRBJ1-1; 8 nucleotides agree with TRBD1. With 9 bases clipped from V and 5 bases from J, the junction kept 11 bases outside the gene matches. Germline V gene data show CDR1 as LNHDA and CDR2 as SQIVND (reference sequence). This CDR3 has 14 amino acids. Written as DNA, the CDR3 is TGTGCCAGCGAAAACGGACAGGGAGGAACTGAAGCTTTCTTT. Its protein product is CASENGQGGTEAFF.

This clone has only a few counts. The chain is built from TRBV19 and TRBJ2-3; maybe TRBD2 (6 bases). Trimming took 6 bases from V and 2 from J, leaving 15 bases between them. Germline V gives CDR1 LNHDA, CDR2 SQIVND (reference sequence). This CDR3 contains 15 residues. The CDR3 protein is CASSRGRGNTDTQYF. DNA of the CDR3: TGTGCCAGTAGCCGTGGACGGGGGAACACAGATACGCAGTATTTT. Complete variable domain (other parts from reference TRBV19 and TRBJ2-3): DGGITQSPKYLFRKEGQNVTLSCEQNLNHDAMYWYRQDPGQGLRLIYYSQIVNDFQKGDIAEGYSVSREKKESFPLTVTSAQKNPTAFYLCASSRGRGNTDTQYFGPGTRLTVL.

The CDR3 sequence is CASRRQGRDNSPLHF. The CDR3 nucleotides are TGTGCCAGCAGGAGACAGGGCCGAGATAATTCACCCCTCCACTTT. This chain uses TRBV6-5 with TRBJ1-6, with 7 positions matching TRBD1. Germline V gene lookup returns CDR1 MNHEY and CDR2 SVGAGI. This CDR3 contains 15 residues. V shed 6 bases, J shed 5 bases, and the junction held 7 bases outside the gene matches.

The V gene is TRBV6-4, the J gene TRBJ1-6; TRBD1 might be the D (6 bases). The CDR3 runs to 14 residues. Trimming removed 8 bases at V and 5 bases at J, with 13 bases between. Looked up from germline, CDR1 is MRHNA and CDR2 is SNTAGT. The chain's CDR3 is CASASGTNNSPLHF. The DNA of the CDR3 is TGTGCCAGCGCTTCCGGGACAAATAATTCACCCCTCCACTTT.

The sample holds a few counts of this clone. The J gene is TRBJ2-7, the V gene TRBV11-2; tentatively, D is TRBD2 (5 bases). The V gene lost 8 bases and the J gene lost 4 bases, with 18 bases spanning the gap. This CDR3 comprises 14 residues. Germline CDR1 is SGHAT and CDR2 is FQNNGV. CDR3 sequence reads: CASAQDRGIYEQYF. The CDR3 DNA sequence: TGTGCCAGCGCGCAGGACCGGGGAATTTACGAGCAGTACTTC.

This rearrangement joins TRBV7-8 to TRBJ1-4; 9 bases map to TRBD1. This CDR3 is built from 17 residues. Germline lookup yields CDR1 SGHVS and CDR2 FQNEAQ. V was pared by 5 bases and J by 6 bases, with 13 bases of the junction left unmatched. CDR3: CASSPQSGTGLDEKLFF. CDR3 nucleotide sequence: TGTGCCAGCAGCCCCCAGAGCGGGACAGGGTTAGATGAAAAACTGTTTTTT.

This chain links TRBV19 with TRBJ2-7; D possibly corresponds to TRBD2 (6 bases). V gave up 3 bases and J gave up 4 bases, with 13 bases separating them. This CDR3 is 14 amino acids long. The V gene's germline CDR1 is LNHDA and CDR2 SQIVND (reference sequence). Written as DNA, the CDR3 is TGTGCCAGTAGTATGGGACCGGGGGAGTACGAGCAGTACTTC. Protein product: CASSMGPGEYEQYF.

This clone was detected once. This chain uses TRBV27 with TRBJ1-3, with D hard to call. The ends were cut back, 3 bases at V and 3 bases at J, with 12 bases in the middle. Germline values: CDR1 MNHEY, CDR2 SMNVEV (reference sequence). This CDR3 has 15 residues. CDR3 region: CASSLVGVSGNTIYF. Written as DNA, the CDR3 is TGTGCCAGCAGTTTGGTGGGAGTAAGTGGAAACACCATATATTTT.

This chain links TRBV19 with TRBJ2-5, with 8 nucleotides matching TRBD1. CDR3 length: 16 amino acids. Germline trimming cut 3 bases from V and 1 base from J; bases unmatched to any gene: 7. Germline assignment: CDR1 LNHDA and CDR2 SQIVND (reference sequence). Here the CDR3 DNA reads TGTGCCAGTAGTATCCTAGGGACAGGCCTCCAAGAGACCCAGTACTTC. Protein: CASSILGTGLQETQYF.

J is TRBJ1-2 and V is TRBV5-1; TRBD1 might be the D (6 bases). This CDR3 has 13 residues. V dropped 3 bases and J dropped 4 bases, with 10 bases sitting between them. In germline, CDR1 is SGHRS, CDR2 YFSETQ. DNA of the CDR3: TGCGCCAGCAGCTCTGAGACAGGCTATGGCTACACCTTC. It yields the protein CASSSETGYGYTF. Variable domain in full (rest from reference TRBV5-1 and TRBJ1-2): KAGVTQTPRYLIKTRGQQVTLSCSPISGHRSVSWYQQTPGQGLQFLFEYFSETQRNKGNFPGRFSGRQFSNSRSEMNVSTLELGDSALYLCASSSETGYGYTFGSGTRLTVV.

This chain uses TRBV7-2 with TRBJ2-7, with D possibly TRBD2 on 6 matching bases. The CDR3 runs 14 residues. V was shortened by 5 bases and J by 6 bases, with 17 bases between the two germline ends. Germline lookup yields CDR1 SGHTA and CDR2 FQGNSA. CDR3 DNA sequence: TGTGCCAGCAGCCCCGGGCCGGGGGTGGGCGAGCAGTACTTC. Encoded protein: CASSPGPGVGEQYF. The entire variable domain, with the rest obtained from reference TRBV7-2 and TRBJ2-7, is as follows: GAGVSQSPSNKVTEKGKDVELRCDPISGHTALYWYRQSLGQGLEFLIYFQGNSAPDKSGLPSDRFSAERTGGSVSTLTIQRTQQEDSAVYLCASSPGPGVGEQYFGPGTRLTVT.

This clone was seen only a few times. The chain couples TRBV10-1 to TRBJ2-7, with TRBD2 matching 8 bases. The length of the CDR3 is 13 residues. The J segment lost 2 bases and the V segment lost 6 bases, leaving 3 bases of the junction unmatched. Looked up from germline, CDR1 is WNHNN and CDR2 is SYGVQD (reference sequence). The CDR3 loop is CASRSGSAYEQYF. DNA of the CDR3: TGCGCCAGCAGGAGCGGGAGTGCCTACGAGCAGTACTTC.

J is TRBJ1-6 and V is TRBV5-6; D is uncertain. Trimming took off 1 base at V and 0 bases at J, with 11 bases between the two ends. The CDR3 is 17 amino acids. Germline CDR1 and CDR2: SGHDT and YYEEEE. The CDR3 sequence is CASSLYRDSSYNSPLHF. The CDR3 region has the DNA TGTGCCAGCAGCTTGTACCGCGATAGCTCCTATAATTCACCCCTCCACTTT.